Below are 27 T cell receptor beta chains sequenced from a single sample in a study of T cells after yellow fever vaccination. TCRdb passed the 5' RACE reads through MiXCR, listing each CDR3 protein once. The top ten hold around 17% of the sample, which has a few hundred thousand distinct CDR3 sequences, roughly 8.4% seen once. The source material was PBMCs, sampled 45 days after the first yellow fever vaccination. Receptor source: a man between 18 and 35 years old who received the YFV17D yellow fever vaccine.

This clonotype came up a few times. V gene TRBV28 combines with J gene TRBJ1-6, with 7 bases identical to TRBD1. CDR3 length: 17 residues. The germline CDR1 and CDR2 sequences are MDHEN and SYDVKM. V shed 4 bases and J 2 bases; nucleotides not matched to a gene: 8. For the CDR3, the DNA is TGTGCCAGCAGTTCAACTCAACAGGGGCCCTATAATTCACCCCTCCACTTT. It codes for CASSSTQQGPYNSPLHF.

This clonotype was seen a handful of times. J is TRBJ1-2 and V is TRBV20-1, with no clear D. The CDR3 is 14 residues long. The V gene's germline CDR1 is DFQATT and CDR2 SNEGSKA (reference sequence). Trimming pared 1 base from V and 0 bases from J, leaving 9 bases between. The DNA of the CDR3 is TGCAGTGCTAGAGCCACGGGTTCTAACTATGGCTACACCTTC. It codes for CSARATGSNYGYTF.

In this sample, this clonotype turned up a few times. The rearrangement joins TRBV5-5 to TRBJ2-5; D gene unclear. V was clipped by 0 bases and J by 5 bases, with 14 bases between them. The CDR3 is 15 residues long. Germline CDR1 is SGHKS and CDR2 is YYEKEE (reference sequence). CDR3: CASSLVLGMGETQYF. In DNA form, the CDR3 reads TGTGCCAGCAGCTTGGTTTTGGGGATGGGCGAGACCCAGTACTTC.

The rearrangement links TRBV6-5 to TRBJ1-2, with no clear D. V was shortened by 0 bases and J by 8 bases, with 16 bases between the two germline ends. The V gene's germline CDR1 is MNHEY and CDR2 SVGAGI. The CDR3 runs 15 residues. The CDR3 DNA reads TGTGCCAGCAGTTACTCGTTATCACACACGAGGGGCTACACCTTC. Its protein is CASSYSLSHTRGYTF.

This clonotype was counted ten times or more. This chain uses TRBV11-3 with TRBJ2-1; unclear D gene. CDR3 length: 16 residues. Germline-derived CDR1 and CDR2 are SGHNT and YENEEA. V lost 2 bases and J 0 bases, leaving 11 bases between the germline ends. The CDR3 here is CASSLNAFSSYNEQFF. The CDR3 region has the DNA TGTGCCAGCAGCTTAAACGCCTTTAGCTCCTACAATGAGCAGTTCTTC.

This clonotype came up a few times. The genes are TRBV5-6 and TRBJ2-3; D may be TRBD2 (6 bases). The CDR3 is 16 residues long. Germline V CDR1 and CDR2: SGHDT, YYEEEE. V shed 0 bases and J shed 3 bases, with 14 bases lying between them. The CDR3 is CASSLGSAGYTDTQYF. The DNA for the CDR3 is TGTGCCAGCAGCTTGGGATCCGCGGGGTATACAGATACGCAGTATTTT.

The chain has TRBV7-9 and TRBJ2-7, with a weak D call TRBD2 (6 bases). From germline, CDR1 is SEHNR and CDR2 FQNEAQ (reference sequence). This CDR3 is built from 13 residues. V lost 1 base to trimming and J lost 6 bases, with 10 bases between them. The CDR3 protein is CASSLGAGTEQYF. The CDR3 nucleotides are TGTGCCAGCAGCTTAGGCGCGGGGACCGAGCAGTACTTC.

In this sample, this clonotype turned up a few times. The rearrangement joins TRBV12-3 or TRBV12-4 to TRBJ2-1, with 7 bases aligning to TRBD1. V lost 7 bases, J lost 7 bases, and 10 bases stayed unmatched. The CDR3 is 14 amino acids. Here the CDR3 DNA reads TGTGCCAGCACCAACCGGGACAGCAATAATGAGCAGTTCTTC. Encoded protein: CASTNRDSNNEQFF.

This clonotype was detected a few times. The chain carries TRBV20-1 and TRBJ2-5; the match to TRBD2 covers 9 bases. This CDR3 comprises 15 residues. With V trimmed by 5 bases and J by 1 base, 8 bases remained unmatched. Germline V gene lookup returns CDR1 DFQATT and CDR2 SNEGSKA (reference sequence). The chain's CDR3 is CSAGLAGGAQETQYF. DNA for the CDR3: TGCAGTGCTGGCCTGGCGGGGGGGGCCCAAGAGACCCAGTACTTC.

This clonotype has at least ten counts. This chain connects TRBV7-9 to TRBJ2-4, with D perhaps matching TRBD2 (6 bases). V lost 4 bases, J lost 7 bases, and 8 bases lay in between. Germline CDR1 and CDR2: SEHNR and FQNEAQ (reference sequence). The length of the CDR3 is 12 residues. CDR3 protein: CASSSGLNIQYF. The CDR3 DNA reads TGTGCCAGCAGCTCGGGACTTAACATTCAGTACTTC.

V gene TRBV7-9 combines with J gene TRBJ2-2; no clear D. Germline V lookup: CDR1 SEHNR, CDR2 FQNEAQ (reference sequence). There are 15 residues in the CDR3. V lost 6 bases and J 0 bases, leaving 11 bases between the germline ends. CDR3 protein: CASRPPPPNTGELFF. As DNA, the CDR3 is TGTGCCAGCAGACCCCCCCCCCCGAACACCGGGGAGCTGTTTTTT.

This clonotype was counted between two and nine times. The CDR3 bases are TGTGCCAGCAGCCCGGGACAGCGTAAGAACACCGGGGAGCTGTTTTTT. It encodes CASSPGQRKNTGELFF. This sequence joins TRBV7-9 and TRBJ2-2; 7 nucleotides match TRBD1. Trimming took 5 bases from V and 1 from J; bases not matched to a gene: 7. This CDR3 spans 16 amino acids. Germline V lookup: CDR1 SEHNR, CDR2 FQNEAQ (reference sequence).

The rearrangement uses TRBV5-1 and TRBJ2-3; no reliable D call. Per the germline V gene, CDR1 is SGHRS and CDR2 is YFSETQ. The V and J ends lost 3 bases and 2 bases respectively, with 10 bases between them. The CDR3 length is 14 residues. CDR3 coding DNA: TGCGCCAGCAGCTCTCAGGCCCACACAGATACGCAGTATTTT. Translated, it gives CASSSQAHTDTQYF.

This chain uses TRBV9 with TRBJ2-1; weak D call: TRBD1 (6 bases). The V and J ends lost 0 bases and 5 bases respectively, with 15 bases between them. The germline CDR1 and CDR2 sequences are SGDLS and YYNGEE. The CDR3 spans 16 residues. The DNA of the CDR3 is TGTGCCAGCAGCGTAGCTCTAACAGGGCTCGACAATGAGCAGTTCTTC. Its protein is CASSVALTGLDNEQFF.

Many counts were recorded for this clonotype. This chain links TRBV27 with TRBJ2-2; no reliable D call. Per germline, CDR1 MNHEY and CDR2 SMNVEV (reference sequence). V gave up 0 bases and J gave up 4 bases, with 9 bases separating them. There are 15 residues in the CDR3. CDR3 nucleotides: TGTGCCAGCAGTTTATCGCATCCTCGCACCGGGGAGCTGTTTTTT. Amino acid sequence: CASSLSHPRTGELFF.

The chain joins TRBV6-2 or TRBV6-3 to TRBJ2-2; D remains unclear. The V end was cut by 6 bases, the J end by 6 bases, with 8 bases between. The CDR3 has 12 residues. Germline CDR1 reads MNHEY; CDR2 reads SVGEGT. The CDR3 region has the DNA TGTGCCAGCAGACACCCTGCCGGGGAGCTGTTTTTT. Translation: CASRHPAGELFF.

The chain uses TRBV5-1 and TRBJ2-3, with D hard to call. Looked up from germline, CDR1 is SGHRS and CDR2 is YFSETQ. The CDR3 has 14 residues. Trimming stripped 5 bases from V and 0 bases from J, with 10 bases between. This chain's CDR3 is CASRETSSTDTQYF. DNA for the CDR3: TGCGCCAGCAGGGAGACTTCTAGCACAGATACGCAGTATTTT.

This rearrangement joins TRBV4-2 to TRBJ1-4, with no clear D. There are 15 residues in the CDR3. CDR1 is LGHNA and CDR2 is YNFKEQ in the germline V gene. The V end was cut by 0 bases, the J end by 10 bases, with 15 bases between. This CDR3 reads CASSQEVRSAGKLFF. DNA of the CDR3: TGTGCCAGCAGCCAAGAAGTGAGGTCAGCCGGAAAACTGTTTTTT.

This clonotype was picked up many times. The rearrangement links TRBV7-8 to TRBJ2-2; perhaps TRBD1 as D (6 bases). Trimming removed 4 bases at V and 5 bases at J, with 11 bases between. The CDR3 extends over 14 amino acids. In germline, CDR1 is SGHVS, CDR2 FQNEAQ. The CDR3: CASSYSQGTGELFF. In nucleotides, the CDR3 is TGTGCCAGCAGCTACTCACAGGGAACCGGGGAGCTGTTTTTT. The full variable domain, with the rest looked up from reference TRBV7-8 and TRBJ2-2, is GAGVSQSPRYKVAKRGQDVALRCDPISGHVSLFWYQQALGQGPEFLTYFQNEAQLDKSGLPSDRFFAERPEGSVSTLKIQRTQQEDSAVYLCASSYSQGTGELFFGEGSRLTVL.

At least ten counts were recorded for this clonotype. This sequence joins TRBV5-1 and TRBJ1-2, with D unclear. The CDR3 sequence is 14 residues long. CDR1 SGHRS and CDR2 YFSETQ come from the germline V gene. Between the trimmed V and J ends, which lost 2 bases and 0 bases, there was a span of 8 bases. CDR3 sequence reads: CASSFETPNYGYTF. The CDR3 region has the DNA TGCGCCAGCAGCTTTGAGACTCCTAACTATGGCTACACCTTC.

In its sample, this clonotype was seen a few times. This chain connects TRBV2 to TRBJ2-1; tentatively, D is TRBD1 (6 bases). Trimming removed 6 bases from V and 0 bases from J, with 15 bases in between. The CDR3 sequence is 16 residues long. Germline V gene lookup returns CDR1 SNHLY and CDR2 FYNNEI. The CDR3 DNA reads as TGTGCCAGCAGCCCGAGGACAGTAGTCTCCTACAATGAGCAGTTCTTC. Protein product: CASSPRTVVSYNEQFF.

The table lists this clonotype with a few counts. The chain carries TRBV5-1 and TRBJ1-6; D not certain. This CDR3 spans 15 amino acids. Trimming removed 4 bases at V and 8 bases at J, with 16 bases between. Germline CDR1 SGHRS, CDR2 YFSETQ. DNA of the CDR3: TGCGCCAGCAGCCTTGACCAAAGCATGTATTCACCCCTCCACTTT. As protein: CASSLDQSMYSPLHF.

This clonotype was detected a few times. The rearrangement joins TRBV7-3 to TRBJ2-3; tentatively, D is TRBD1 (5 bases). This CDR3 has 15 amino acids. V lost 0 bases and J 3 bases, leaving 10 bases between the germline ends. Germline assignment: CDR1 SGHTA and CDR2 FQGTGA. The CDR3 protein is CASSLTGGQTDTQYF. As DNA, the CDR3 is TGTGCCAGCAGCTTAACGGGCGGACAAACAGATACGCAGTATTTT.

The chain employs TRBV6-1 and TRBJ2-1; either TRBD1 or TRBD2 may fit D (6 bases each). V gave up 2 bases and J gave up 9 bases, with 14 bases separating them. The CDR3 loop spans 14 amino acids. CDR1 and CDR2 (germline): MNHNS, SASEGT. The DNA for the CDR3 is TGTGCCAGCAGTGAACTTGCCCCGGGGGCTGAGCAGTTCTTC. Translation gives CASSELAPGAEQFF.

J is TRBJ2-3 and V is TRBV12-3 or TRBV12-4; D not resolved. The CDR3 consists of 14 residues. V gave up 1 base and J gave up 5 bases, with 10 bases separating them. In DNA form, the CDR3 reads TGTGCCAGCAGTTTAGGGGTAGCCGTAGATACGCAGTATTTT. Encoded protein: CASSLGVAVDTQYF.

In this sample, this clonotype turned up a few times. The rearrangement joins TRBV18 to TRBJ2-5; D call uncertain. The CDR3 is 15 residues long. Trimming took off 2 bases at V and 0 bases at J, with 10 bases between the two ends. Germline V CDR1 and CDR2: KGHSH, LQKENI. CDR3 amino acids: CASSPGLGYQETQYF. CDR3 nucleotide sequence: TGTGCCAGCTCACCAGGATTGGGGTACCAAGAGACCCAGTACTTC.

The rearrangement joins TRBV28 to TRBJ2-4; D is uncertain. Germline V gene sequence: CDR1 MDHEN, CDR2 SYDVKM. The ends were cut back, 3 bases at V and 14 bases at J, with 17 bases in the middle. The CDR3 sequence is 13 residues long. The CDR3 spells CASSFVGSRSEYF. The CDR3 DNA sequence: TGTGCCAGCAGTTTTGTTGGTTCCCGTAGTGAGTACTTC. Together with reference TRBV28 and TRBJ2-4, the CDR3 gives the full variable domain: DVKVTQSSRYLVKRTGEKVFLECVQDMDHENMFWYRQDPGLGLRLIYFSYDVKMKEKGDIPEGYSVSREKKERFSLILESASTNQTSMYLCASSFVGSRSEYFGAGTRLSVL.